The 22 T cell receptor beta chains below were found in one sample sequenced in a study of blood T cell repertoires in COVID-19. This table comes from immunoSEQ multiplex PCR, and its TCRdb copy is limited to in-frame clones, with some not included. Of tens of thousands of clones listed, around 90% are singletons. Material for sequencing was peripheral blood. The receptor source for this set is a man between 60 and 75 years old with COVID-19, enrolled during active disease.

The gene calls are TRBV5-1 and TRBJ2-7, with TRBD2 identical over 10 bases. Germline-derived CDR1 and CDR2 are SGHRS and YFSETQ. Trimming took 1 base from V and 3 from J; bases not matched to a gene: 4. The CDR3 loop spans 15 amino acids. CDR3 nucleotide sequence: TGCGCCAGCAGCTTGCTAGCGGGAGTTAACTACGAGCAGTACTTC. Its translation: CASSLLAGVNYEQYF.

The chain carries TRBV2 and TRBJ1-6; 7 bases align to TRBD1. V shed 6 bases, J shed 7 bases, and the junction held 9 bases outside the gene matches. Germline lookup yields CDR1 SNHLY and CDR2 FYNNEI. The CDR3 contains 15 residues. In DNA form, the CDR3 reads TGTGCCAGCAGCGCGGACAGGCAGGGGAATTCACCCCTCCACTTT. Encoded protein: CASSADRQGNSPLHF.

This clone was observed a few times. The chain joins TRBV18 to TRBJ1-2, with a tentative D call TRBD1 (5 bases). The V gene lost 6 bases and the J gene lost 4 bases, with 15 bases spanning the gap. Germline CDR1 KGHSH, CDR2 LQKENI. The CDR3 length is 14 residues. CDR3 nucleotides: TGTGCCAGCTCCCCGGGGGGGGAGAGCTATGGCTACACCTTC. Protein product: CASSPGGESYGYTF.

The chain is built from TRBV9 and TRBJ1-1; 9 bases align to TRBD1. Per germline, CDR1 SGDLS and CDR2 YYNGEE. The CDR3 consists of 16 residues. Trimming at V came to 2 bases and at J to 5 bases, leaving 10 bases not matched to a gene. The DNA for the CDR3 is TGTGCCAGCAGCGTCCCCGGACAGGGGTTGGGGACTGAAGCTTTCTTT. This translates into CASSVPGQGLGTEAFF.

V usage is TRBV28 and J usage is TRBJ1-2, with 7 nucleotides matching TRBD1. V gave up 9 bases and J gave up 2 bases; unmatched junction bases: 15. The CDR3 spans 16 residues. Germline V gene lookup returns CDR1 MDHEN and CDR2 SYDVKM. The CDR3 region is CASKTGVEGVNYGYTF. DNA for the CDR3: TGTGCCAGTAAAACAGGGGTCGAGGGGGTAAACTATGGCTACACCTTC.

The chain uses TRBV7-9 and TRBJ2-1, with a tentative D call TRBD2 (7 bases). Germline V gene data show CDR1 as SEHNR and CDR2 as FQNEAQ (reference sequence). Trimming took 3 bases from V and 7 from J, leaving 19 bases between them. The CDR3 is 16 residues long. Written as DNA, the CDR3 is TGTGCCAGCAGCTTGAAAGGGGGGGCTGTGTGGAATGAGCAGTTCTTC. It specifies CASSLKGGAVWNEQFF.

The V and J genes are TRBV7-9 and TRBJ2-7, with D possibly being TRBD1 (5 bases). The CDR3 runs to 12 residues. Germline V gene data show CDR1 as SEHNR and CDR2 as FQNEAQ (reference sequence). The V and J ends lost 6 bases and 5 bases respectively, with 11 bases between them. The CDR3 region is CASSRVRDEQYF. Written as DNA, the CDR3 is TGTGCCAGCAGTAGAGTCAGGGACGAGCAGTACTTC. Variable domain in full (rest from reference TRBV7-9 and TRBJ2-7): DTGVSQNPRHKITKRGQNVTFRCDPISEHNRLYWYRQTLGQGPEFLTYFQNEAQLEKSRLLSDRFSAERPKGSFSTLEIQRTEQGDSAMYLCASSRVRDEQYFGPGTRLTVT.

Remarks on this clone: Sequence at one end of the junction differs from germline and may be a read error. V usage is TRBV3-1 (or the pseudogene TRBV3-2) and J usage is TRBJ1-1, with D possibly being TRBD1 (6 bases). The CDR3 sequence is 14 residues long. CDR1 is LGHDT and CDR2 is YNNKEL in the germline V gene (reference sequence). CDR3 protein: CARSRGGGRTEAFF. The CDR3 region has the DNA TGTGCCCGCAGCCGCGGGGGGGGGCGGACTGAAGCTTTCTTT.

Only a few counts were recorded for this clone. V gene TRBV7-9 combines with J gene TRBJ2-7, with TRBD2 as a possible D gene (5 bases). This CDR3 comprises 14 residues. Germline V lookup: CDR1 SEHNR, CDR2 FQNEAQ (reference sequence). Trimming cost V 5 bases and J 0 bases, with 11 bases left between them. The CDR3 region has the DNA TGTGCCAGCAGCCTCGACTATAGCTCCTACGAGCAGTACTTC. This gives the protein CASSLDYSSYEQYF.

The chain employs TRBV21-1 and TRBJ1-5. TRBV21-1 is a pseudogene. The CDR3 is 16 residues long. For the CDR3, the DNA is TGTGCCAGCAGCAGGCCCCGGCGGTATAGCAATCAGCCCCAGCATTTT. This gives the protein CASSRPRRYSNQPQHF.

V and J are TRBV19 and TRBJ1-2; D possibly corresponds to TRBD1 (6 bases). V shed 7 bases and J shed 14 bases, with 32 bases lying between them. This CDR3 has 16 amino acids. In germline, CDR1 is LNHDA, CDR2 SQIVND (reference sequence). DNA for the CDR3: TGTGCCAGTACCTCAAAATCCGGCGGGCGACAGGACCTTTCGACCTTC. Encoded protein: CASTSKSGGRQDLSTF.

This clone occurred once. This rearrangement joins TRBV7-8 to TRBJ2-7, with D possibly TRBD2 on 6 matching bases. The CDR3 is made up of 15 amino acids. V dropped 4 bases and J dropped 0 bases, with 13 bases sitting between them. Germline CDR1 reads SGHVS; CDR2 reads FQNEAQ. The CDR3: CASSSLGTFSYEQYF. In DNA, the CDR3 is TGTGCCAGCAGCTCCCTTGGGACTTTCTCCTACGAGCAGTACTTC.

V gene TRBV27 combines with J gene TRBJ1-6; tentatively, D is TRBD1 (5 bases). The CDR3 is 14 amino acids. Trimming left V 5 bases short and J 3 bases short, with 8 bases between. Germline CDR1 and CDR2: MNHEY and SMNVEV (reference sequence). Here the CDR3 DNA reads TGTGCCAGCAGTCTCGACAGCTATAATTCACCCCTCCACTTT. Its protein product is CASSLDSYNSPLHF.

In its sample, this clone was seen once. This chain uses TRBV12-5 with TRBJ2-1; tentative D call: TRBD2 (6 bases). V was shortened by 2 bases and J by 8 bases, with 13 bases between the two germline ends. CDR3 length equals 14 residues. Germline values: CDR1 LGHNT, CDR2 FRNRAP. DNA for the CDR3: TGTGCTAGTGGTTTGCCGACCGGGGGAGATGAGCAGTTCTTC. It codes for CASGLPTGGDEQFF. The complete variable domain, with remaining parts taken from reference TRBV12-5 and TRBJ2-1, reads DARVTQTPRHKVTEMGQEVTMRCQPILGHNTVFWYRQTMMQGLELLAYFRNRAPLDDSGMPKDRFSAEMPDATLATLKIQPSEPRDSAVYFCASGLPTGGDEQFFGPGTRLTVL.

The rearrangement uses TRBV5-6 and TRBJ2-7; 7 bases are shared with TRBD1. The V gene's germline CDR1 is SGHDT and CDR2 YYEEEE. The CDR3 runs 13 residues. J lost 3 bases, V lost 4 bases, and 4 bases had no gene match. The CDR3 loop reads CASSPRGFYEQYF. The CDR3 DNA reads TGTGCCAGCAGCCCCAGGGGGTTCTACGAGCAGTACTTC.

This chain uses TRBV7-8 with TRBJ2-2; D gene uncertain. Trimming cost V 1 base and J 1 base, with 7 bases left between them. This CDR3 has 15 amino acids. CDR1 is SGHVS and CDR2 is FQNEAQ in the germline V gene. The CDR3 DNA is TGTGCCAGCAGCTTAGTAGAATTGAACACCGGGGAGCTGTTTTTT. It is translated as CASSLVELNTGELFF.

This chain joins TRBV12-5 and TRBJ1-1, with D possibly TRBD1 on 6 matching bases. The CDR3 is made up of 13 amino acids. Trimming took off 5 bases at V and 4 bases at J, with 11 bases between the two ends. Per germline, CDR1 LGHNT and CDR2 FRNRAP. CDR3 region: CASGLQGFTEAFF. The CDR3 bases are TGTGCTAGTGGTCTCCAGGGGTTCACTGAAGCTTTCTTT.

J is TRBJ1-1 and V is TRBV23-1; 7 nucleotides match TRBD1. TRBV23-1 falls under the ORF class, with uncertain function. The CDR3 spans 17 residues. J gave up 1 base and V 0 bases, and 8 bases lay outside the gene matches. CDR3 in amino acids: CASSQSRQGSPNTEAFF. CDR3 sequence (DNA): TGCGCCAGCAGTCAATCAAGACAGGGATCCCCGAACACTGAAGCTTTCTTT.

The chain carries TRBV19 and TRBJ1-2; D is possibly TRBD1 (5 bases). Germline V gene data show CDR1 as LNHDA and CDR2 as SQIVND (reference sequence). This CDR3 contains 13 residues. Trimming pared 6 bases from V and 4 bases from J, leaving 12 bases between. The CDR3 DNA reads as TGTGCCAGTAGAGGGCAGGGAGGCTATGGCTACACCTTC. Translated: CASRGQGGYGYTF. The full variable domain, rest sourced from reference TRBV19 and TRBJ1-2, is DGGITQSPKYLFRKEGQNVTLSCEQNLNHDAMYWYRQDPGQGLRLIYYSQIVNDFQKGDIAEGYSVSREKKESFPLTVTSAQKNPTAFYLCASRGQGGYGYTFGSGTRLTVV.

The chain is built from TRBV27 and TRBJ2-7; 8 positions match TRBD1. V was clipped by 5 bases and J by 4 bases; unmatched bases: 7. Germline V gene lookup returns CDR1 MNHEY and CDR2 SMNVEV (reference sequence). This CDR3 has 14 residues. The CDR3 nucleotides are TGTGCCAGCAGTACTACGGGGACAGGATACGAGCAGTACTTC. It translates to CASSTTGTGYEQYF.

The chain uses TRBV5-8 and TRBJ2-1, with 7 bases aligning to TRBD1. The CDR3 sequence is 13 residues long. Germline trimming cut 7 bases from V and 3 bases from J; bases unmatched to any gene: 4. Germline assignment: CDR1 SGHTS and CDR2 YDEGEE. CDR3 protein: CASGTGVYNEQFF. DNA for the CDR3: TGTGCCAGCGGAACAGGGGTCTACAATGAGCAGTTCTTC.

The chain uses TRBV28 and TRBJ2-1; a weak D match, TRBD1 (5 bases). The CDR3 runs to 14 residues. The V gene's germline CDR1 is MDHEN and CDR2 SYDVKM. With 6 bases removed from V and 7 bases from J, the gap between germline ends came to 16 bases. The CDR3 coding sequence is TGTGCCAGCAGCATTACTGGCAGGGCAAATGAGCAGTTCTTC. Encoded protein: CASSITGRANEQFF.